This T cell receptor beta chain was identified during a study of shared clonotypes between healthy human individuals. The table came from immunoSEQ multiplex PCR; TCRdb's copy has only in-frame clones and leaves some out. This sample has 500,000 or so clones; more than 95% occur once, and the top ten carry about 0.067%. V gave up 3 bases and J gave up 11 bases, with 14 bases separating them. Germline CDR1 and CDR2: KGHSH and LQKENI. The CDR3 loop spans 13 amino acids. This receptor was obtained from a woman aged 25 to 39 in good health. Material: naive CD4+ T cells sorted from blood. Subset noted: CD45RA+ positively selected. This chain links TRBV18 with TRBJ2-1; the D is unclear. The CDR3 DNA is TGTGCCAGCTCACCCGCGGAGACCATCCAGCAGTTCTTC. Its protein product is CASSPAETIQQFF.